The 9 T cell receptor beta chains presented below share a single source sample, sequenced in a study of T cell repertoires in cytomegalovirus infection. MiXCR was run by TCRdb on the reads, yielding one entry per CDR3 protein. In the table there are 200,000 or so distinct CDR3 sequences, roughly 28% of which are singletons. The sequencing sample was made of PBMCs. The receptors come from a human donor in good health (CMV status not recorded). Some clones in this sample may be carry-over from other donors' samples.

As for this clonotype: Sequence at one end of the junction differs from germline and may be a read error. The CDR3 DNA sequence: TGTGCCAGCAGCCCGCCGGGGACTAACACCTGGGAGCTGTTTTTT. Its protein is CASSPPGTNTWELFF. The chain links TRBV7-6 to TRBJ2-2, with 7 bases lining up with TRBD2. Germline V gene sequence: CDR1 SGHVS, CDR2 FNYEAQ. The CDR3 has 15 amino acids.

This clonotype was detected only a few times. The rearrangement joins TRBV5-6 to TRBJ2-2; perhaps TRBD2 as D (6 bases). Trimming cost V 0 bases and J 6 bases, with 6 bases left between them. Germline-derived CDR1 and CDR2 are SGHDT and YYEEEE. The CDR3 has 13 amino acids. CDR3 bases: TGTGCCAGCAGCTTGGGGGACTCCGGGGAGCTGTTTTTT. It is translated as CASSLGDSGELFF.

This clonotype was observed many times. This chain links TRBV12-3 or TRBV12-4 with TRBJ1-2; 9 positions match TRBD1. The CDR3 length is 13 residues. V dropped 6 bases and J dropped 8; count of bases not matched to a gene: 7. CDR3 region: CASSPGTGRGYTF. CDR3 nucleotides: TGTGCCAGCAGCCCGGGGACAGGGAGAGGCTACACCTTC.

This clonotype was seen many times. The rearrangement joins TRBV19 to TRBJ1-1; no clear D. The germline V gene encodes CDR1 LNHDA and CDR2 SQIVND (reference sequence). V gave up 3 bases and J gave up 8 bases, with 13 bases separating them. The CDR3 consists of 13 residues. CDR3 residues: CASSISESSEAFF. The CDR3 DNA sequence: TGTGCCAGTAGTATTTCGGAAAGTAGCGAAGCTTTCTTT.

This clonotype was observed a few times. The rearrangement joins TRBV12-3 or TRBV12-4 to TRBJ2-1; unclear D gene. V was shortened by 2 bases and J by 9 bases, with 11 bases between the two germline ends. The CDR3 contains 13 residues. CDR3 residues: CASSLRDVGEQFF. The CDR3 bases are TGTGCCAGCAGTTTAAGGGATGTGGGTGAGCAGTTCTTC.

This clonotype was detected only a few times. The chain uses TRBV11-2 and TRBJ2-3, with D maybe TRBD2 (5 bases). Trimming took off 3 bases at V and 2 bases at J, with 9 bases between the two ends. The CDR3 loop spans 14 amino acids. CDR1 and CDR2 from the germline V gene are SGHAT and FQNNGV. The CDR3, as DNA: TGTGCCAGCAGCTTGGAGGATCACACAGATACGCAGTATTTT. The encoded protein is CASSLEDHTDTQYF.

Only one count was recorded for this clonotype. The chain combines TRBV20-1 with TRBJ2-1; 9 nucleotides align to TRBD1. The germline gives CDR1 DFQATT, CDR2 SNEGSKA (reference sequence). The CDR3 has 16 amino acids. Germline trimming cut 0 bases from V and 2 bases from J; bases unmatched to any gene: 5. In DNA form, the CDR3 reads TGCAGTGCTAGAGATCCGGGACAGGGAGCCTACAATGAGCAGTTCTTC. Protein sequence: CSARDPGQGAYNEQFF.

Many counts were recorded for this clonotype. V and J are TRBV7-2 and TRBJ1-6, with a tentative D call TRBD1 (6 bases). Germline assignment: CDR1 SGHTA and CDR2 FQGNSA. This CDR3 has 13 amino acids. Between the trimmed V and J ends, which lost 6 bases and 11 bases, there was a span of 14 bases. The CDR3 bases are TGTGCCAGCAGTCTCCTCCAGGGGCCACCCCTCCACTTT. Its protein product is CASSLLQGPPLHF.

The V and J genes are TRBV6-6 and TRBJ2-3, with 12 nucleotides matching TRBD2. V shed 0 bases and J 11 bases; nucleotides not matched to a gene: 0. This CDR3 region has 13 residues. Germline values: CDR1 MNHNY, CDR2 SVGAGI (reference sequence). The DNA of the CDR3 is TGTGCCAGCAGTTACTCGACTAGCGGGGGGCAGTATTTT. Translation: CASSYSTSGGQYF.